The 27 T cell receptor beta chains given below trace back to one sample, sequenced in a study of radiation and T cells in renal cell carcinoma. The repertoire was sequenced with immunoSEQ multiplex PCR; TCRdb's copy has only in-frame clones and lacks some. The repertoire holds more than 75,000 clones, 65% to 90% seen once, with approximately 22% in the top ten. Time point denoted: blood 2 weeks post-SBRT. The treatment: 15 Gy SBRT to primary tumor, nephrectomy 4 weeks later. The sample here was blood, taken from a patient whose treatment included radiotherapy and nephrectomy. The receptors here all came from a woman aged 45-65 years with renal cell carcinoma.

The V and J genes are TRBV28 and TRBJ1-4; D gene unclear. This CDR3 is 14 amino acids long. Germline V gene data show CDR1 as MDHEN and CDR2 as SYDVKM. Trimming pared 2 bases from V and 6 bases from J, leaving 10 bases between. The CDR3 spells CASSLAAMDEKLFF. The CDR3 nucleotides are TGTGCCAGCAGTTTAGCAGCGATGGATGAAAAACTGTTTTTT.

The chain links TRBV6-4 to TRBJ2-2, with 7 bases lining up with TRBD2. This CDR3 has 16 amino acids. Germline CDR1 MRHNA, CDR2 SNTAGT. V dropped 6 bases and J dropped 2; count of bases not matched to a gene: 9. The CDR3 sequence: CASSEEAGVNTGELFF. The DNA of the CDR3 is TGTGCCAGCAGCGAGGAGGCGGGAGTAAACACCGGGGAGCTGTTTTTT.

The chain links TRBV19 to TRBJ2-1; maybe TRBD2 (5 bases). CDR3 size: 16 residues. Germline CDR1 reads LNHDA; CDR2 reads SQIVND (reference sequence). V was cut by 0 bases and J by 6 bases, with 15 bases left in between. This CDR3 reads CASSIDLYLGGNEQFF. CDR3 sequence (DNA): TGTGCCAGTAGTATAGATCTATATCTAGGAGGCAATGAGCAGTTCTTC.

The chain recombines TRBV19 with TRBJ1-2, with a tentative D call TRBD1 (6 bases). The CDR3 is 14 residues long. Per germline, CDR1 LNHDA and CDR2 SQIVND (reference sequence). Trimming pared 5 bases from V and 5 bases from J, leaving 15 bases between. The CDR3: CASSPRDIRYGYTF. As DNA, the CDR3 is TGTGCCAGTAGTCCGCGGGACATCCGGTATGGCTACACCTTC. Using reference TRBV19 and TRBJ1-2 for the parts outside the CDR3, the full variable domain is DGGITQSPKYLFRKEGQNVTLSCEQNLNHDAMYWYRQDPGQGLRLIYYSQIVNDFQKGDIAEGYSVSREKKESFPLTVTSAQKNPTAFYLCASSPRDIRYGYTFGSGTRLTVV.

The chain carries TRBV19 and TRBJ1-1; TRBD1 matches 9 bases. J gave up 5 bases and V 4 bases, and 8 bases lay outside the gene matches. This CDR3 has 15 amino acids. The V gene's germline CDR1 is LNHDA and CDR2 SQIVND (reference sequence). Here the CDR3 reads CASSTRTGVGTEAFF. CDR3 DNA: TGTGCCAGTAGTACGCGGACAGGGGTAGGAACTGAAGCTTTCTTT.

The chain is built from TRBV4-2 and TRBJ1-2; D ambiguous. There are 13 residues in the CDR3. Trimming took off 3 bases at V and 2 bases at J, with 7 bases between the two ends. Germline V lookup: CDR1 LGHNA, CDR2 YNFKEQ. This CDR3 is CASSQGLNYGYTF. In DNA, the CDR3 is TGTGCCAGCAGCCAGGGCCTAAACTATGGCTACACCTTC.

V usage is TRBV6-1 and J usage is TRBJ1-1, with D maybe TRBD1 (6 bases). There are 15 residues in the CDR3. The germline CDR1 and CDR2 sequences are MNHNS and SASEGT. Trimming took 6 bases from V and 0 from J, leaving 14 bases between them. CDR3 in amino acids: CASSLTGNVNTEAFF. The CDR3 nucleotides read TGTGCCAGCAGCCTAACAGGGAACGTGAACACTGAAGCTTTCTTT.

CDR3 nucleotides: TGTGCCAGTAGTGTCAGGGATCAGCCCCAGCATTTT. This codes for CASSVRDQPQHF. The V gene is TRBV19, the J gene TRBJ1-5, with D possibly being TRBD1 (5 bases). The CDR3 spans 12 residues. Germline CDR1 and CDR2: LNHDA and SQIVND (reference sequence). V lost 5 bases to trimming and J lost 5 bases, with 7 bases between them.

The chain has TRBV5-1 and TRBJ2-7; TRBD1 is a possible D gene (6 bases). Germline-derived CDR1 and CDR2 are SGHRS and YFSETQ. CDR3 length equals 13 residues. V was trimmed by 4 bases and J by 6 bases, leaving 14 bases between them. The CDR3 region is CASSLEYRAEQYF. The CDR3 DNA sequence: TGCGCCAGCAGCCTAGAGTACAGGGCCGAGCAGTACTTC.

The rearrangement uses TRBV10-2 and TRBJ1-5, with 7 bases lining up with TRBD1. The CDR3 covers 17 residues. In germline, CDR1 is WSHSY, CDR2 SAAADI. Trimming removed 7 bases from V and 6 bases from J; junction bases left unmatched: 18. The chain's CDR3 is CASTAGQSYSDGQPQHF. CDR3 DNA: TGCGCCAGCACCGCGGGACAGAGCTATAGCGATGGTCAGCCCCAGCATTTT.

The genes are TRBV5-1 and TRBJ1-2; 12 bases are a match to TRBD1. The CDR3 loop spans 17 amino acids. The junction had 10 bases not matched to a gene; V was cut back by 0 bases and J by 7 bases. The V gene's germline CDR1 is SGHRS and CDR2 YFSETQ. The DNA of the CDR3 is TGCGCCAGCAGCTTGGAATCCGGCGGGACAGGGGGCTTTGGCTACACCTTC. Residues: CASSLESGGTGGFGYTF.

The chain uses TRBV7-8 and TRBJ2-3; D unresolved. V lost 5 bases, J lost 8 bases, and 14 bases lay in between. The CDR3 contains 13 residues. The germline CDR1 and CDR2 sequences are SGHVS and FQNEAQ. CDR3 sequence: CASSEDGRGTQYF. In nucleotides, the CDR3 is TGTGCCAGCAGCGAAGATGGCAGAGGTACGCAGTATTTT.

J is TRBJ2-3 and V is TRBV21-1; the table's D call TRBD2 went unverified against the DNA. TRBV21-1 is noted as a pseudogene. CDR3 length: 17 residues. This CDR3 reads CASSEPRVGSSTDTQYF. The CDR3 DNA sequence: TGTGCCAGCAGCGAACCCCGGGTAGGTTCTAGCACAGATACGCAGTATTTT.

This clone was recorded only once. The rearrangement links TRBV9 to TRBJ2-1, with 12 bases aligning to TRBD2. CDR3 length: 15 amino acids. Per the germline V gene, CDR1 is SGDLS and CDR2 is YYNGEE. The V gene end was trimmed by 3 bases and the J gene end by 6 bases; junction bases not matched to a gene: 4. The DNA of the CDR3 is TGTGCCAGCAGCGGACTAGCGGGGGTCGCCAATGAGCAGTTCTTC. Translated, it gives CASSGLAGVANEQFF.

The chain couples TRBV30 to TRBJ2-2; D is possibly TRBD2 (6 bases). The CDR3 contains 14 residues. Trimming removed 7 bases from V and 5 bases from J, with 17 bases in between. CDR1 and CDR2 (germline): GTSNPN, SVGIG (reference sequence). CDR3 protein: CASHVAAGTGELFF. DNA of the CDR3: TGTGCCTCGCACGTTGCCGCGGGGACCGGGGAGCTGTTTTTT. The full variable domain, in which reference TRBV30 and TRBJ2-2 provide the parts outside the CDR3, is SQTIHQWPATLVQPVGSPLSLECTVEGTSNPNLYWYRQAAGRGLQLLFYSVGIGQISSEVPQNLSASRPQDRQFILSSKKLLLSDSGFYLCASHVAAGTGELFFGEGSRLTVL.

This rearrangement joins TRBV4-3 to TRBJ1-1; D unresolved. V lost 3 bases to trimming and J lost 4 bases, with 15 bases between them. The germline V gene encodes CDR1 LGHNA and CDR2 YSLEER. The CDR3 is made up of 15 amino acids. The CDR3 is CASSHGVSLGTEAFF. Written as DNA, the CDR3 is TGCGCCAGCAGCCACGGGGTCTCTTTGGGCACTGAAGCTTTCTTT.

The genes are TRBV7-9 and TRBJ1-2, with D hard to call. With 5 bases removed from V and 8 bases from J, the gap between germline ends came to 6 bases. This CDR3 is 10 amino acids long. The germline gives CDR1 SEHNR, CDR2 FQNEAQ (reference sequence). CDR3 in amino acids: CASSAGGYTF. The CDR3 DNA sequence: TGTGCCAGCAGCGCCGGCGGCTACACCTTC.

This chain links TRBV29-1 with TRBJ2-1; maybe TRBD2 (6 bases). Trimming removed 0 bases at V and 4 bases at J, with 13 bases between. The CDR3 is 15 residues long. CDR1 and CDR2 from the germline V gene are SQVTM and ANQGSEA. The CDR3: CSVEDRTRGYNEQFF. The DNA for the CDR3 is TGCAGCGTTGAAGATAGGACACGGGGGTACAATGAGCAGTTCTTC.

The chain links TRBV4-1 to TRBJ2-7; D ambiguous. The V gene lost 5 bases and the J gene lost 6 bases, with 17 bases spanning the gap. CDR1 is MGHRA and CDR2 is YSYEKL in the germline V gene. The CDR3 is 14 residues long. CDR3 protein: CASSSRVQAVEQYF. For the CDR3, the DNA is TGCGCCAGCAGCTCCCGGGTCCAGGCGGTCGAGCAGTACTTC.

This sequence joins TRBV4-1 and TRBJ2-7; TRBD1 aligns across 10 bases. After removal of 4 bases from V and 8 bases from J, the junction contained 5 bases not matched to a gene. The CDR3 consists of 13 residues. Germline V gene lookup returns CDR1 MGHRA and CDR2 YSYEKL. The CDR3 protein is CASSRGTGDQQYF. CDR3 in DNA: TGCGCCAGCAGCCGCGGGACAGGGGACCAGCAGTACTTC.

This chain connects TRBV10-1 to TRBJ1-1; TRBD1 is a possible D gene (6 bases). In germline, CDR1 is WNHNN, CDR2 SYGVQD (reference sequence). V lost 5 bases, J lost 5 bases, and 15 bases lay in between. The CDR3 is 14 amino acids. As DNA, the CDR3 is TGCGCCAGCAGTCCCGGAGGACAGTGGACTGAAGCTTTCTTT. As protein: CASSPGGQWTEAFF.

The rearrangement uses TRBV5-5 and TRBJ1-2; D ambiguous. Deletions cut 0 bases from V and 0 bases from J, with 6 bases between. CDR1 is SGHKS, CDR2 YYEKEE, per germline (reference sequence). The CDR3 is 14 amino acids. CDR3 loop: CASSLDSSNYGYTF. The CDR3 coding sequence is TGTGCCAGCAGCTTGGACAGCTCTAACTATGGCTACACCTTC. The entire variable domain, with the rest obtained from reference TRBV5-5 and TRBJ1-2, is as follows: DAGVTQSPTHLIKTRGQQVTLRCSPISGHKSVSWYQQVLGQGPQFIFQYYEKEERGRGNFPDRFSARQFPNYSSELNVNALLLGDSALYLCASSLDSSNYGYTFGSGTRLTVV.

This clone has only a few counts. The gene calls are TRBV11-2 and TRBJ1-5; D uncertain. The CDR3 has 12 amino acids. V was clipped by 3 bases and J by 2 bases, with 2 bases between them. Germline CDR1 reads SGHAT; CDR2 reads FQNNGV. CDR3 DNA sequence: TGTGCCAGCAGCTTTGGCAATCAGCCCCAGCATTTT. Its translation: CASSFGNQPQHF.

The V gene is TRBV27, the J gene TRBJ2-3, with 11 bases that match TRBD2. Germline V gives CDR1 MNHEY, CDR2 SMNVEV (reference sequence). The CDR3 contains 15 residues. J lost 6 bases, V lost 5 bases, and 7 bases had no gene match. The CDR3 nucleotides are TGTGCCAGCAGTGGGGGACTAGCGGCTCGGGATACGCAGTATTTT. Residues: CASSGGLAARDTQYF.

This chain joins TRBV11-3 and TRBJ1-1; D not certain. The CDR3 extends over 13 amino acids. Germline CDR1 is SGHNT and CDR2 is YENEEA. V gave up 3 bases and J gave up 1 base, with 6 bases separating them. CDR3: CASSLTSNTEAFF. CDR3 DNA: TGTGCCAGCAGCTTGACATCGAACACTGAAGCTTTCTTT.

V and J are TRBV7-8 and TRBJ2-3, with D maybe TRBD1 (6 bases). Germline CDR1 reads SGHVS; CDR2 reads FQNEAQ. Between the trimmed V and J ends, which lost 6 bases and 5 bases, there was a span of 15 bases. The CDR3 is 14 amino acids. CDR3 sequence: CASSSEGDRDTQYF. In DNA form, the CDR3 reads TGTGCCAGCAGTTCCGAGGGGGATCGAGATACGCAGTATTTT.

This clone occurred once. J is TRBJ1-2 and V is TRBV6-5; unclear D gene. The CDR3 is made up of 12 amino acids. Germline V lookup: CDR1 MNHEY, CDR2 SVGAGI. V was trimmed by 0 bases and J by 6 bases, leaving 5 bases between them. The chain's CDR3 is CASSYSGDGYTF. As DNA, the CDR3 is TGTGCCAGCAGTTACTCTGGGGATGGCTACACCTTC.